This T cell receptor (beta chain) stems from a study of shared clonotypes between healthy human individuals. Findings and caveats of the study: Sampling covered blood only; tissue repertoires likely differ. The sharing of around 5% of naive CD4 clonotypes was seen across several donors. In contrast to clonotypes shared by all four donors, non-shared clonotypes had lower generation probabilities.

Concerning this clone itself: Its antigen is unidentified. This sample also contains other DNA sequences that code for the same CDR3.

Per the germline V gene, CDR1 is SGHNT and CDR2 is YYREEE (reference sequence). Trimming cost V 2 bases and J 5 bases, with 8 bases left between them. The CDR3 consists of 13 residues. TCRdb's copy holds only in-frame clones and misses some; the assay was immunoSEQ multiplex PCR. The repertoire includes 500,000 to 550,000 clones, roughly 95% of them detected once, and 0.05% to 0.08% sits in the top ten. The TCR sequence derives from a woman aged 25 to 39 in good health. This chain links TRBV5-4 with TRBJ1-5; no clear D. Sequencing was done on a sample of naive CD4+ T cells sorted from blood. Subset: CD45RA+ positively selected. CDR3 sequence: CASSFGGDQPQHF. CDR3 nucleotide sequence: TGTGCCAGCAGCTTTGGCGGAGATCAGCCCCAGCATTTT. The whole variable domain, filled in from reference TRBV5-4 and TRBJ1-5, reads ETGVTQSPTHLIKTRGQQVTLRCSSQSGHNTVSWYQQALGQGPQFIFQYYREEENGRGNFPPRFSGLQFPNYSSELNVNALELDDSALYLCASSFGGDQPQHFGDGTRLSIL.